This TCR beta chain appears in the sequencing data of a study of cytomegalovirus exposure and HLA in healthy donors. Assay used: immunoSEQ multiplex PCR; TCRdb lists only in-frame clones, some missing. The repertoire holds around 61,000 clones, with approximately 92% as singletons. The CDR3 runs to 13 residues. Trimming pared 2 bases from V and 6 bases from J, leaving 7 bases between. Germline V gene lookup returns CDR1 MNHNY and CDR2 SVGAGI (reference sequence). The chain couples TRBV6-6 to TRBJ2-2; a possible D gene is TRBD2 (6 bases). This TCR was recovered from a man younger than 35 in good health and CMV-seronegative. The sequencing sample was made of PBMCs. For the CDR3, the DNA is TGTGCCAGCAGTTACCGGGGGTCCGGGGAGCTGTTTTTT. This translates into CASSYRGSGELFF.